This T cell receptor beta chain was observed in a study of T-cell reconstitution after alpha-beta-depleted transplantation in children. This clonotype was observed many times. Its antigen remains unidentified. The study's findings and limits: Diversity and T-cell counts at one year after transplant derived mostly from new T cells.

Per germline, CDR1 WNHNN and CDR2 SYGVQD (reference sequence). The CDR3 is made up of 14 amino acids. Trimming stripped 3 bases from V and 3 bases from J, with 11 bases between. Library preparation (for TCRbeta) was performed with unique molecular identifiers. Each CDR3 protein gets one entry after TCRdb re-called the PCR reads with MiXCR. This table holds about 190,000 distinct CDR3 sequences, around 10% found once. This sample comprised PBMCs, obtained before TCRalphabeta/CD19-depleted stem cell transplant. The clonotype comes from a boy aged 2-9 years with acute myeloid leukemia, due to receive a stem cell transplant. This chain joins TRBV10-1 and TRBJ1-1, with D possibly being TRBD1 (6 bases). The CDR3 DNA reads TGCGCCAGCAGTGATAGGAGGGGGGACACTGAAGCTTTCTTT. This translates into CASSDRRGDTEAFF.